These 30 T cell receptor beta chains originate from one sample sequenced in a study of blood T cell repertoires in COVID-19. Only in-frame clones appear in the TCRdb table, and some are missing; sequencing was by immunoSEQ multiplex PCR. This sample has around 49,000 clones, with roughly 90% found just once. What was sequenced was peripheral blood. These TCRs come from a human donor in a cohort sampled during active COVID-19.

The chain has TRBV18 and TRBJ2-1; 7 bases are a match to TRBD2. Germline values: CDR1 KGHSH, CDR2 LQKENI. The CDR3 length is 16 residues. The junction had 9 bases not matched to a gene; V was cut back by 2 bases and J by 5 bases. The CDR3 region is CASSPTLGGSNNEQFF. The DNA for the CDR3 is TGTGCCAGCTCACCAACACTAGGCGGGAGTAACAATGAGCAGTTCTTC.

This CDR3 is CASSLSGTGIYEQFF. Written as DNA, the CDR3 is TGTGCCAGCAGCTTATCCGGGACAGGGATATATGAGCAGTTCTTC. J is TRBJ2-1 and V is TRBV7-3; 9 bases are a match to TRBD1. From germline, CDR1 is SGHTA and CDR2 FQGTGA. The CDR3 contains 15 residues. Trimming at V came to 2 bases and at J to 8 bases, leaving 7 bases not matched to a gene. The full variable domain, its missing parts supplied by reference TRBV7-3 and TRBJ2-1, is GAGVSQTPSNKVTEKGKYVELRCDPISGHTALYWYRQSLGQGPEFLIYFQGTGAADDSGLPNDRFFAVRPEGSVSTLKIQRTERGDSAVYLCASSLSGTGIYEQFFGPGTRLTVL.

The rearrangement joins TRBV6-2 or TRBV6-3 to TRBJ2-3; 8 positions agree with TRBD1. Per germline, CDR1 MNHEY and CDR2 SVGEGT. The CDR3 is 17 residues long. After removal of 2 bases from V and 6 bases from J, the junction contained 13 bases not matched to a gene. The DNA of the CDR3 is TGTGCCAGCAGTTACCCTCCTCAGGGGGCGATGTCCGATACGCAGTATTTT. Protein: CASSYPPQGAMSDTQYF.

The CDR3 DNA reads TGTGCCAGCAGTTACGGCAGGGCCTACGAGCAGTACTTC. Encoded protein: CASSYGRAYEQYF. The J gene is TRBJ2-7, the V gene TRBV6-2 or TRBV6-3; D perhaps matches TRBD1 (5 bases). The V gene lost 2 bases and the J gene lost 2 bases, with 7 bases spanning the gap. CDR1 is MNHEY, CDR2 SVGEGT, per germline. The CDR3 length is 13 residues.

The CDR3 DNA reads as TGTGCCAGCAGCCCGGGAAGAGCAATCAATGAGCAGTTCTTC. Translated: CASSPGRAINEQFF. The chain links TRBV5-6 to TRBJ2-1, with D maybe TRBD2 (5 bases). This CDR3 comprises 14 residues. Trimming removed 4 bases from V and 6 bases from J, with 14 bases in between. CDR1 is SGHDT, CDR2 YYEEEE, per germline.

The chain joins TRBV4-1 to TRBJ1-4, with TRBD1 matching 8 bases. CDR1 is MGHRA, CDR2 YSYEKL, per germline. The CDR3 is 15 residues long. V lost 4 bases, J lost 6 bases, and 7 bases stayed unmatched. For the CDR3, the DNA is TGCGCCAGCAGCCGTCTAACAGGGGGTGATGAAAAACTGTTTTTT. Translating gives CASSRLTGGDEKLFF.

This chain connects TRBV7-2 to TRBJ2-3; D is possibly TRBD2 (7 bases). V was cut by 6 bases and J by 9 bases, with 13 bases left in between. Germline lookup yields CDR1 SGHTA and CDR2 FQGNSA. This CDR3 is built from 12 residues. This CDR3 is CASSQQGGTQYF. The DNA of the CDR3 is TGTGCCAGCAGTCAACAGGGAGGGACGCAGTATTTT.

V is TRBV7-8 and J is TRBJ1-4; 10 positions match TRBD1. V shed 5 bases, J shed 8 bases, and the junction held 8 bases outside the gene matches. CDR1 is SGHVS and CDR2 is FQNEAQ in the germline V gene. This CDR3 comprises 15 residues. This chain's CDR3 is CASSIRDRGREKLFF. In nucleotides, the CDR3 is TGTGCCAGCAGCATCCGGGACAGGGGAAGGGAAAAACTGTTTTTT.

CDR3 coding DNA: TGCAGCGTGGCCACAGGGGGCTACACCTTC. This codes for CSVATGGYTF. The J gene is TRBJ1-2, the V gene TRBV29-1, with D perhaps matching TRBD1 (6 bases). CDR3 length: 10 residues. The ends were cut back, 6 bases at V and 8 bases at J, with 10 bases in the middle. Germline V lookup: CDR1 SQVTM, CDR2 ANQGSEA.

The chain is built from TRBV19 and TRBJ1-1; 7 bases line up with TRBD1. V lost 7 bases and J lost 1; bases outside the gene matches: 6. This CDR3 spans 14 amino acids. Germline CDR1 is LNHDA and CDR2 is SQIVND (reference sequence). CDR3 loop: CASMGQRSNTEAFF. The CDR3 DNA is TGTGCCAGTATGGGACAGCGATCGAACACTGAAGCTTTCTTT.

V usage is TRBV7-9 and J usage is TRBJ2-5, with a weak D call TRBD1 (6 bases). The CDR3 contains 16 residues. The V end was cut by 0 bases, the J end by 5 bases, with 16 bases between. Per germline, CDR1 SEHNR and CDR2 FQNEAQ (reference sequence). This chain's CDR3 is CASSLAKTGLRETQYF. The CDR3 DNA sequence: TGTGCCAGCAGCTTAGCCAAGACAGGTTTAAGGGAGACCCAGTACTTC.

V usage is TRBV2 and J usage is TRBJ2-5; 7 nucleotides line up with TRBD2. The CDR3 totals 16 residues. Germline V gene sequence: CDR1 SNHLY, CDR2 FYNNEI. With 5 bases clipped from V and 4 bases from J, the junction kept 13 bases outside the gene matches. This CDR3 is CASSRPRTRRPETQYF. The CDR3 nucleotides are TGTGCCAGCAGTCGCCCCCGGACTAGACGTCCAGAGACCCAGTACTTC. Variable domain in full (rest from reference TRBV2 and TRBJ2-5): EPEVTQTPSHQVTQMGQEVILRCVPISNHLYFYWYRQILGQKVEFLVSFYNNEISEKSEIFDDQFSVERPDGSNFTLKIRSTKLEDSAMYFCASSRPRTRRPETQYFGPGTRLLVL.

CDR3 sequence reads: CASSLWGLAGALLSYEQYF. CDR3 DNA: TGTGCCAGCAGTTTATGGGGGCTAGCGGGGGCCTTACTCTCCTACGAGCAGTACTTC. J is TRBJ2-7 and V is TRBV27; 10 positions agree with TRBD2. The CDR3 totals 19 residues. The V and J ends lost 1 base and 0 bases, in that order; junction bases with no gene match: 12. CDR1 is MNHEY and CDR2 is SMNVEV in the germline V gene (reference sequence).

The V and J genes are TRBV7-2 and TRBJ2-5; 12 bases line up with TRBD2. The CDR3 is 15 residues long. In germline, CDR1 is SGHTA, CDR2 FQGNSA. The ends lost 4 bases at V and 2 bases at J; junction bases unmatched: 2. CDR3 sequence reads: CASSSGLAGQETQYF. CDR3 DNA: TGTGCCAGCAGCTCCGGACTAGCGGGACAAGAGACCCAGTACTTC.

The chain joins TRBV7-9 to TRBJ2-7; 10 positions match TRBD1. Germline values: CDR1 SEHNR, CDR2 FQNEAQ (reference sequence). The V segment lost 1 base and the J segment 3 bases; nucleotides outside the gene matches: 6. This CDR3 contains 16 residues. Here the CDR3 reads CASSLGGDRGDYEQYF. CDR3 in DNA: TGTGCCAGCAGCTTAGGAGGGGACAGGGGAGACTACGAGCAGTACTTC.

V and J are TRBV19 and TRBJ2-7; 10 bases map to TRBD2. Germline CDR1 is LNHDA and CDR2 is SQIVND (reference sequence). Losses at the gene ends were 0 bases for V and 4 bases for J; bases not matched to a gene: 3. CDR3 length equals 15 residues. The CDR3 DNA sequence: TGTGCCAGTAGTATAGAGTCTAGCGGGGGATACGAGCAGTACTTC. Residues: CASSIESSGGYEQYF.

DNA for the CDR3: TGTGCCAGCAGCCCCGGACCGACTAGCGGGGTATACGAGCAGTACTTC. Residues: CASSPGPTSGVYEQYF. The chain is built from TRBV7-3 and TRBJ2-7; 11 bases are shared with TRBD2. Germline values: CDR1 SGHTA, CDR2 FQGTGA. There are 16 residues in the CDR3. The V gene end was trimmed by 5 bases and the J gene end by 4 bases; junction bases not matched to a gene: 10.

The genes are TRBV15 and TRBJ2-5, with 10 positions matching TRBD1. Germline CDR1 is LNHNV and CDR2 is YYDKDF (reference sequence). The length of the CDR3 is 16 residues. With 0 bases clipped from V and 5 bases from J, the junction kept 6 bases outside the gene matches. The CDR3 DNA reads TGTGCCACCAGCAGAGACCTGACAGGGGGCATCGAGACCCAGTACTTC. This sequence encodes CATSRDLTGGIETQYF.

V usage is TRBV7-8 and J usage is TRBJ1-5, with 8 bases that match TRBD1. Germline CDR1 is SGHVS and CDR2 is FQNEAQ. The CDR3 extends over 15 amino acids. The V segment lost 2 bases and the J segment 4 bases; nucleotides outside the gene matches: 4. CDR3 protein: CASSLSRGLNQPQHF. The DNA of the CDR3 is TGTGCCAGCAGCTTAAGCAGGGGGCTAAATCAGCCCCAGCATTTT.

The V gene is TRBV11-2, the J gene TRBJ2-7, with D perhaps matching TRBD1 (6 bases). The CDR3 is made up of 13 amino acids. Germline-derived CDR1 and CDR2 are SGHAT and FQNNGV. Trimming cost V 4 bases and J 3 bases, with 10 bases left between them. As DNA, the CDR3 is TGTGCCAGCAGCTACAGGGACCTCTACGAGCAGTACTTC. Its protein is CASSYRDLYEQYF.

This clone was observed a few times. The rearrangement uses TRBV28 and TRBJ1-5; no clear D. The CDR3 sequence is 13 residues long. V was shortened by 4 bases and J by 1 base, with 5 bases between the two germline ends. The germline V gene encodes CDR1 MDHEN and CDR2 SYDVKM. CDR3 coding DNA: TGTGCCAGCAGTTCTTTCAGCAATCAGCCCCAGCATTTT. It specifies CASSSFSNQPQHF.

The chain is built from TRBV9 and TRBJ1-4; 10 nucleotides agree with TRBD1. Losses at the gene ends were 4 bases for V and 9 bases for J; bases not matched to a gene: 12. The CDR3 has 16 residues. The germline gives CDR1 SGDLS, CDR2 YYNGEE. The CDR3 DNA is TGTGCCAGCAGCCAAAATCCGGGACAGGGGATAAAAAAACTGTTTTTT. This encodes CASSQNPGQGIKKLFF. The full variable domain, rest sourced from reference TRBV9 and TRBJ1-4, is DSGVTQTPKHLITATGQRVTLRCSPRSGDLSVYWYQQSLDQGLQFLIQYYNGEERAKGNILERFSAQQFPDLHSELNLSSLELGDSALYFCASSQNPGQGIKKLFFGSGTQLSVL.

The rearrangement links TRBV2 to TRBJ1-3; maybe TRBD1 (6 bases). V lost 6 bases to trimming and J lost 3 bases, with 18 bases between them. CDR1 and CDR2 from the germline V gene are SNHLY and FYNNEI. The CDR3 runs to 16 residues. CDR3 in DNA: TGTGCCAGCAGCCAACTGACAGGCGCTAATGGAAACACCATATATTTT. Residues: CASSQLTGANGNTIYF.

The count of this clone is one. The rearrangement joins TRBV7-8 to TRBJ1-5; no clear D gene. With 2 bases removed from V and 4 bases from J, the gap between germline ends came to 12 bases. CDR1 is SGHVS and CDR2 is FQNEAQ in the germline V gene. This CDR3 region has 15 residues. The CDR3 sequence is CASSLSGVGNQPQHF. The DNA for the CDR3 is TGTGCCAGCAGCTTATCCGGGGTAGGTAATCAGCCCCAGCATTTT.

CDR3 nucleotides: TGTGCCAGCAGTTTCGGACAGGGGGCTTATAATTCACCCCTCCACTTT. Its translation is CASSFGQGAYNSPLHF. J is TRBJ1-6 and V is TRBV28; the match to TRBD1 covers 11 bases. The CDR3 spans 16 residues. CDR1 and CDR2 (germline): MDHEN, SYDVKM. V shed 3 bases and J 4 bases; nucleotides not matched to a gene: 2.

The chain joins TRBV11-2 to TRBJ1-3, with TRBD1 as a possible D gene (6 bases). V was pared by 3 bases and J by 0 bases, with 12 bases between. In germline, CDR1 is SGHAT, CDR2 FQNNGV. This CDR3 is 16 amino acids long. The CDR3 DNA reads TGTGCCAGCAGCTTTGATCAGGGGATCTCTGGAAACACCATATATTTT. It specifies CASSFDQGISGNTIYF.

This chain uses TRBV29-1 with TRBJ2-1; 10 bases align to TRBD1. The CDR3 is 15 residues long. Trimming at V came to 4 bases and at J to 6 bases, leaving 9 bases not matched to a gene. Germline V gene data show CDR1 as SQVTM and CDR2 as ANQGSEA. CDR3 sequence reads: CSVVDGTGAFNEQFF. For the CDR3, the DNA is TGCAGCGTTGTGGACGGGACAGGGGCATTCAATGAGCAGTTCTTC.

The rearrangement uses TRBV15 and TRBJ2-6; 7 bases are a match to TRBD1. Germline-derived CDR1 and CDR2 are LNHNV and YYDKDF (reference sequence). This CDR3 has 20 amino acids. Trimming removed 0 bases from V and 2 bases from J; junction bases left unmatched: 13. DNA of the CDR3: TGTGCCACCAGCAGAGATAAGGGGGCGCTTCTGCTGCCTGGGGCCAACGTCCTGACTTTC. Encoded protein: CATSRDKGALLLPGANVLTF.

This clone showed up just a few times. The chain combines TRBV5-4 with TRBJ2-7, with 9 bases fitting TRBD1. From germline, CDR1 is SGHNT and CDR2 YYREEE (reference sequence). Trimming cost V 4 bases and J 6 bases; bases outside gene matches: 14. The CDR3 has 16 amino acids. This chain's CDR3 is CASSKLRDRAMGEQYF. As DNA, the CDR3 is TGTGCCAGCAGCAAGCTCCGGGACAGGGCAATGGGCGAGCAGTACTTC.

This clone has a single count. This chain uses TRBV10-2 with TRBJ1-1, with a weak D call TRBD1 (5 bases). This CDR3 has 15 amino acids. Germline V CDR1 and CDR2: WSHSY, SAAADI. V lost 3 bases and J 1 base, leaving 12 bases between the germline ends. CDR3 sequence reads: CASSEALQENTEAFF. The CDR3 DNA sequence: TGCGCCAGCAGTGAAGCCCTACAGGAGAACACTGAAGCTTTCTTT.